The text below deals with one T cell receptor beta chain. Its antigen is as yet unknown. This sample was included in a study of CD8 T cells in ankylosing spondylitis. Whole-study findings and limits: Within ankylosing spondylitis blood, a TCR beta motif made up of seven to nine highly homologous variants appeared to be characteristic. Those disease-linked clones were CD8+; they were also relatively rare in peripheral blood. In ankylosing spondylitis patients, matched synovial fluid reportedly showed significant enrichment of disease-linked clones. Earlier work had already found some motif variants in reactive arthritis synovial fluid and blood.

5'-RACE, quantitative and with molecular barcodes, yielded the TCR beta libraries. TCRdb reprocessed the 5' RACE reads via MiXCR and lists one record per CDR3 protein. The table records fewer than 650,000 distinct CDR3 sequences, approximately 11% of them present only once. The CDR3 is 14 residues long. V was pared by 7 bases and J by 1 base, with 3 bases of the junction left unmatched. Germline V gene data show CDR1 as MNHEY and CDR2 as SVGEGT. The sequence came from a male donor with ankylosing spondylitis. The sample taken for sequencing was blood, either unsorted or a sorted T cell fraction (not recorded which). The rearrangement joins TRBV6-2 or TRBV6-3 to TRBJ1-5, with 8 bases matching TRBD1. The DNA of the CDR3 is TGTGCCAGCAAGGGACAGGCGAGCAATCAGCCCCAGCATTTT. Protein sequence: CASKGQASNQPQHF.